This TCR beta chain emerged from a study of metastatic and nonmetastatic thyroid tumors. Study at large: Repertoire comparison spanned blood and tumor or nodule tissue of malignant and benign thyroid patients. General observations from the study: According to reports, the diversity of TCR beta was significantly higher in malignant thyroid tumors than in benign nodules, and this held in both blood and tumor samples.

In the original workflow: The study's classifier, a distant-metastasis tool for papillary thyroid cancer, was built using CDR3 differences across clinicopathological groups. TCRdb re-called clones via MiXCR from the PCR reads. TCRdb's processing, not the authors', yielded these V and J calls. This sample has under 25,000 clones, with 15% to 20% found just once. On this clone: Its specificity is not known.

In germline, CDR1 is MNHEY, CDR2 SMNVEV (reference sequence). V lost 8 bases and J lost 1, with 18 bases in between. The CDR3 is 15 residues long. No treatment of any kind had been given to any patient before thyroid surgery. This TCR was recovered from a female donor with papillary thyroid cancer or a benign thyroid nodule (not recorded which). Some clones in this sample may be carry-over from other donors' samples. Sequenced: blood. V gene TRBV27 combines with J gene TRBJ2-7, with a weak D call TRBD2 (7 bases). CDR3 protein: CASGRGRISSYEQYF. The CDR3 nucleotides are TGTGCCAGCGGGAGGGGGAGGATAAGTTCCTACGAGCAGTACTTC.